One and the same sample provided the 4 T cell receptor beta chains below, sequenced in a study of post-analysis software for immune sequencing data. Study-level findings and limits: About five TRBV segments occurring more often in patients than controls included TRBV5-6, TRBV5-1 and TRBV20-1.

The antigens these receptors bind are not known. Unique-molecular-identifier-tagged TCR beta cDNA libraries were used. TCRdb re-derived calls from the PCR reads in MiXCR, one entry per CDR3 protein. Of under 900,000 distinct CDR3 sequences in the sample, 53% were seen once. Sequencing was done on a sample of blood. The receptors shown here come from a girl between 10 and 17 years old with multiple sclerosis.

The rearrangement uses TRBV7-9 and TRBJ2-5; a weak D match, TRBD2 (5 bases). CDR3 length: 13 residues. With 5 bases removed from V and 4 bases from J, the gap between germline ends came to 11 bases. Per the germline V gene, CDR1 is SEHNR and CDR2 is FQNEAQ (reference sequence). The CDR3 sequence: CASSPSAGETQYF. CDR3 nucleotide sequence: TGTGCCAGCAGCCCTTCGGCGGGAGAGACCCAGTACTTC.

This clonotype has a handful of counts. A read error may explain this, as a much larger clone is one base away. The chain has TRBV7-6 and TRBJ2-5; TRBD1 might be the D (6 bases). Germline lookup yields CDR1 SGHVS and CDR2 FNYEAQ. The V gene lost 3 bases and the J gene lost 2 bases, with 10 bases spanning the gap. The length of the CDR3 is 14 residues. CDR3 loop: CASSLATGQETQYF. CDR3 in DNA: TGTGCCAGCAGCTTGGCGACAGGACAAGAGACCCAGTACTTC.

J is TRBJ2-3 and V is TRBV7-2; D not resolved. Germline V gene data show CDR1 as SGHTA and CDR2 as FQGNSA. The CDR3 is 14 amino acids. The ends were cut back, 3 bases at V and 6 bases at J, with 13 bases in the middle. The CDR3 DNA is TGTGCCAGCAGCTTGATGCCTCTCTCGGATACGCAGTATTTT. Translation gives CASSLMPLSDTQYF.

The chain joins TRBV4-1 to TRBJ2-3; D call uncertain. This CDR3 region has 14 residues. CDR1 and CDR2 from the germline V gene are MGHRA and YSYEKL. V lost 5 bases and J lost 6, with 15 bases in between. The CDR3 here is CASSGNPEADTQYF. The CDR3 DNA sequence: TGCGCCAGCAGCGGTAATCCTGAAGCGGATACGCAGTATTTT.